This T cell receptor beta chain emerged from a study of OX40 agonist ivuxolimab in advanced cancers. Germline V gene lookup returns CDR1 SGHTA and CDR2 FQGNSA. V lost 10 bases to trimming and J lost 1 base, with 7 bases between them. This CDR3 is 11 amino acids long. Produced via immunoSEQ multiplex PCR; TCRdb's table is partial and in-frame only. The sample carries around 65,000 clones, about 91% recorded once. The starting material was CD4+ or CD8+ T cells sorted from blood, obtained in a trial of the OX40 agonist ivuxolimab. The clonotype originates from an adult with an advanced solid tumor such as melanoma, head and neck, liver or kidney cancer. The chain employs TRBV7-2 and TRBJ1-1; tentatively, D is TRBD1 (5 bases). The CDR3 DNA follows: TGTGCCACTGACAGGAACACTGAAGCTTTCTTT. Translated: CATDRNTEAFF.